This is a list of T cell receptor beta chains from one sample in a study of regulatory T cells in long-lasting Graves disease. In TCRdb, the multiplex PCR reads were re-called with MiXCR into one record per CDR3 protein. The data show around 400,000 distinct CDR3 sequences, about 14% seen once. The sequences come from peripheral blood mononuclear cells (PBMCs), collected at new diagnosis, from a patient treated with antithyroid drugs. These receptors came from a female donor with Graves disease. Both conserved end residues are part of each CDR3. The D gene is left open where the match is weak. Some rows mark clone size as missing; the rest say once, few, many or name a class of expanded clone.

CASSLPGGKDTQYF	TRBV7-9	TRBJ2-3	TRBD1	few
CASILGGRATDTQYF	TRBV28	TRBJ2-3	TRBD2	many
CASSTLTSGALADIQYF	TRBV6-2/TRBV6-3	TRBJ2-4	TRBD2	many
CASSLYLGGDNTEAFF	TRBV7-9	TRBJ1-1	-	many
CASSLGHSQETQYF	TRBV7-9	TRBJ2-5	-	many
CASSYDKGVTPLHF	TRBV27	TRBJ1-6	-	many
CASSGASTDTQYF	TRBV19	TRBJ2-3	-	few
CASSPRSGRATNEQFF	TRBV18	TRBJ2-1	TRBD2	few
CASSTPWGGTGALLPPHTEAFF	TRBV9	TRBJ1-1	TRBD1	few
CAIIRRTGMNTEAFF	TRBV28	TRBJ1-1	-	many
CASGERDTQYF	TRBV7-9	TRBJ2-3	-	once
CASLWGAGNTIYF	TRBV12-5	TRBJ1-3	-	many
CASSSRLAGGKDTQYF	TRBV5-1	TRBJ2-3	TRBD2	many
CASRAGVYNEQFF	TRBV2	TRBJ2-1	TRBD2	-
CASSFVRSEAFF	TRBV11-2	TRBJ1-1	-	-
CSASFLSQETQYF	TRBV20-1	TRBJ2-5	-	-
CSVELPSGDLETQYF	TRBV29-1	TRBJ2-5	TRBD2	many
CASSRQYTGELFF	TRBV7-3	TRBJ2-2	-	few
CASSFRTHRVHTGELFF	TRBV11-2	TRBJ2-2	-	-
CASSYPGSGNTIYF	TRBV7-9	TRBJ1-3	-	-
CASSFGTSGDEQFF	TRBV7-6	TRBJ2-1	TRBD2	many
CASSNYRGLSGNTIYF	TRBV7-2	TRBJ1-3	-	few
CASSSAGLAGDSYEQYF	TRBV6-5	TRBJ2-7	TRBD2	many
CASSLAGPGNEQFF	TRBV7-9	TRBJ2-1	-	many
CASSLSPRTGRGAQYF	TRBV27	TRBJ2-5	-	-
CASSPGLAGGGSDTQYF	TRBV4-3	TRBJ2-3	TRBD2	-
CASSQVFSQKSGEQYF	TRBV3-1	TRBJ2-7	-	many